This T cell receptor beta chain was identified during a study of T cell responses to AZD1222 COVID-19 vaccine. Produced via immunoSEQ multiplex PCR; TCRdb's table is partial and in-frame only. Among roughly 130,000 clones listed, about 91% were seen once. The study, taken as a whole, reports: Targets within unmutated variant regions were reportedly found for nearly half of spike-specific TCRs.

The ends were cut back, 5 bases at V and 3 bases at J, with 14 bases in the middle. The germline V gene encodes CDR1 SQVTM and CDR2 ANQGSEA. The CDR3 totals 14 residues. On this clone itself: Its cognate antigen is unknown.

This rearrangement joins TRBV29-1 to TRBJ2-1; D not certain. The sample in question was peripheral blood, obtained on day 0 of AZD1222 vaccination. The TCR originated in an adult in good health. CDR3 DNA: TGCAGCGTTCATAGCTCCATAGGCTACAATGAGCAGTTCTTC. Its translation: CSVHSSIGYNEQFF.